Listed below are T cell receptor beta chains from one sample, sequenced in a study of somatic mutations in cytotoxic T cells in rheumatoid arthritis. Using immunoSEQ multiplex PCR, the repertoire was profiled, and TCRdb retains in-frame clones only, with some absent. The table shows more than 1,400 clones, with less than 85% occurring only once. Source material: CD8+ T cells sorted from blood. The origin of the receptors is an adult with rheumatoid arthritis. Each CDR3 is given with its conserved first and last residue. The order of the fields is CDR3 protein, CDR3 DNA, D gene, J gene, V gene, clone size. D genes are given only for firm matches. The size entry is marked missing in some rows and otherwise reads once, few, many or a size class.

CDR3 protein: CASSRQGETEAFF
CDR3 DNA: TGTGCCAGCAGTAGACAGGGAGAGACTGAAGCTTTCTTT
D gene: TRBD1
J gene: TRBJ1-1
V gene: TRBV6-4
clone size: NA

CDR3 protein: CASSLDSSNEQFF
CDR3 DNA: TGTGCCAGCAGCTTAGATAGCAGCAATGAGCAGTTCTTC
D gene: NA
J gene: TRBJ2-1
V gene: TRBV11-2
clone size: once

CDR3 protein: CASSIWGQSNSGYTF
CDR3 DNA: TGTGCCAGTAGTATATGGGGACAGTCCAATTCGGGCTACACCTTC
D gene: TRBD1
J gene: TRBJ1-2
V gene: TRBV19
clone size: NA

CDR3 protein: CSVARGLNTEAFF
CDR3 DNA: TGCAGCGTTGCGCGGGGGCTGAACACTGAAGCTTTCTTT
D gene: NA
J gene: TRBJ1-1
V gene: TRBV29-1
clone size: NA

CDR3 protein: CSVKAGGSLDTQYF
CDR3 DNA: TGCAGCGTCAAAGCGGGAGGTTCCCTAGATACGCAGTATTTT
D gene: TRBD2
J gene: TRBJ2-3
V gene: TRBV29-1
clone size: NA

CDR3 protein: CASSIARTGRKGYTF
CDR3 DNA: TGTGCCAGTAGTATAGCCCGGACAGGGAGGAAAGGCTACACCTTC
D gene: TRBD1
J gene: TRBJ1-2
V gene: TRBV19
clone size: NA

CDR3 protein: CASSLGLAGFYNEQFF
CDR3 DNA: TGTGCCAGCAGCTTGGGACTAGCGGGGTTTTACAATGAGCAGTTCTTC
D gene: TRBD2
J gene: TRBJ2-1
V gene: TRBV5-6
clone size: NA

CDR3 protein: CASSYSDGVEQFF
CDR3 DNA: TGTGCCAGCAGTTACTCCGACGGGGTTGAGCAGTTCTTC
D gene: NA
J gene: TRBJ2-1
V gene: TRBV6-5
clone size: NA

CDR3 protein: CASSQDQPGNYGYTF
CDR3 DNA: TGCGCCAGCAGCCAAGATCAGCCGGGGAACTATGGCTACACCTTC
D gene: NA
J gene: TRBJ1-2
V gene: TRBV4-1
clone size: NA

CDR3 protein: CASSWSLSNTEAFF
CDR3 DNA: TGTGCCAGCAGTTGGAGTCTTTCGAACACTGAAGCTTTCTTT
D gene: NA
J gene: TRBJ1-1
V gene: TRBV27
clone size: NA

CDR3 protein: CATGTPASSGNTIYF
CDR3 DNA: TGTGCCACCGGGACTCCCGCTTCCTCTGGAAACACCATATATTTT
D gene: NA
J gene: TRBJ1-3
V gene: TRBV2
clone size: NA

CDR3 protein: CASSIGLAGSYEQYF
CDR3 DNA: TGTGCCAGTAGTATTGGACTAGCGGGGTCCTACGAGCAGTACTTC
D gene: TRBD2
J gene: TRBJ2-7
V gene: TRBV19
clone size: NA

CDR3 protein: CPAVRSKMRKTYGYTF
CDR3 DNA: TGCCCAGCAGTTCGGTCAAAGATGCGAAAGACCTATGGCTACACCTTC
D gene: NA
J gene: TRBJ1-2
V gene: TRBV10-1
clone size: NA

CDR3 protein: CASSLGQGSNQPQHF
CDR3 DNA: TGTGCCAGCAGTTTAGGACAGGGGAGCAATCAGCCCCAGCATTTT
D gene: TRBD1
J gene: TRBJ1-5
V gene: TRBV27
clone size: once

CDR3 protein: CASSELAGGPDTQYF
CDR3 DNA: TGTGCCAGCAGTGAACTAGCGGGAGGGCCAGATACGCAGTATTTT
D gene: TRBD2
J gene: TRBJ2-3
V gene: TRBV6-1
clone size: NA

CDR3 protein: CASSQVQGASHNEQFF
CDR3 DNA: TGCGCCAGCAGCCAAGTACAGGGGGCGTCCCACAATGAGCAGTTCTTC
D gene: TRBD1
J gene: TRBJ2-1
V gene: TRBV4-1
clone size: NA

CDR3 protein: CASTPTGGTGNTIYF
CDR3 DNA: TGTGCCAGCACCCCCACAGGGGGCACTGGAAACACCATATATTTT
D gene: TRBD1
J gene: TRBJ1-3
V gene: TRBV6-6
clone size: NA

CDR3 protein: CASSSQGTGELFF
CDR3 DNA: TGTGCCAGCAGCTCCCAGGGTACCGGGGAGCTGTTTTTT
D gene: NA
J gene: TRBJ2-2
V gene: TRBV7-3
clone size: NA

CDR3 protein: CASSYSAISYNSPLHF
CDR3 DNA: TGTGCCAGCAGTTACTCCGCAATCTCCTATAATTCACCCCTCCACTTT
D gene: NA
J gene: TRBJ1-6
V gene: TRBV6-5
clone size: NA

CDR3 protein: CASSVGDFAYEQYF
CDR3 DNA: TGTGCCAGCAGCGTAGGGGACTTCGCCTACGAGCAGTACTTC
D gene: NA
J gene: TRBJ2-7
V gene: TRBV9
clone size: few

CDR3 protein: CASTPGGSSSYEQYF
CDR3 DNA: TGTGCCAGCACCCCGGGGGGTTCTAGCTCCTACGAGCAGTACTTC
D gene: TRBD2
J gene: TRBJ2-7
V gene: TRBV7-9
clone size: NA

CDR3 protein: CASSLDRGSRADTQYF
CDR3 DNA: TGTGCCAGCAGCCTGGACAGGGGGAGTAGGGCAGATACGCAGTATTTT
D gene: TRBD1
J gene: TRBJ2-3
V gene: TRBV11-1
clone size: NA

CDR3 protein: CASSLSVGGYEQYF
CDR3 DNA: TGTGCCAGCAGCCTGTCGGTGGGGGGCTACGAGCAGTACTTC
D gene: NA
J gene: TRBJ2-7
V gene: TRBV7-3
clone size: few

CDR3 protein: CASSWENSGADTEAFF
CDR3 DNA: TGTGCCAGCAGTTGGGAGAACAGTGGGGCCGACACTGAAGCTTTCTTT
D gene: NA
J gene: TRBJ1-1
V gene: TRBV2
clone size: once

CDR3 protein: CASSYLGTVDEQYF
CDR3 DNA: TGTGCCAGCAGTTACCTGGGGACAGTCGACGAGCAGTACTTC
D gene: TRBD1
J gene: TRBJ2-7
V gene: TRBV6-6
clone size: few

CDR3 protein: CASSQDRHGAGEKLFF
CDR3 DNA: TGCGCCAGCAGCCAAGATCGGCATGGGGCTGGTGAAAAACTGTTTTTT
D gene: NA
J gene: TRBJ1-4
V gene: TRBV4-3
clone size: NA

CDR3 protein: CASSQSGGPGTGELFF
CDR3 DNA: TGCGCCAGCAGCCAAAGCGGGGGGCCCGGCACCGGGGAGCTGTTTTTT
D gene: TRBD2
J gene: TRBJ2-2
V gene: TRBV4-3
clone size: NA

CDR3 protein: CASATLRVGEKLFF
CDR3 DNA: TGTGCCAGCGCGACATTGCGGGTGGGTGAAAAACTGTTTTTT
D gene: NA
J gene: TRBJ1-4
V gene: TRBV27
clone size: NA

CDR3 protein: CASSESILGDTEAFF
CDR3 DNA: TGCGCCAGCAGTGAGTCGATCTTAGGAGACACTGAAGCTTTCTTT
D gene: NA
J gene: TRBJ1-1
V gene: TRBV10-2
clone size: NA